These T cell receptor beta chains were read from a single sample in a study of T cells in localized non-small cell lung cancer. Only in-frame clones appear in the TCRdb table, and some are missing; sequencing was by immunoSEQ multiplex PCR. Counted here are tens of thousands of clones, about four fifths occurring once; the ten biggest clones make up 15% to 20%. This specimen consisted of peripheral blood, obtained before any cancer treatment. The receptors shown here come from a male donor aged 60 or older with stage III squamous cell lung carcinoma. Each CDR3 is given with its conserved first and last residue. D genes are given only for firm matches. Clone size is stated in some rows and not others, as once, few, many or a class when expanded.

j_gene	v_gene	d_gene	abundance	CDR3nt	CDR3aa
TRBJ2-2	TRBV10-1	TRBD2	-	TGCGCCAGCAGTCCTCTTCCGGGGGGGACCGGGGAGCTGTTTTTT	CASSPLPGGTGELFF
TRBJ1-1	TRBV27	-	-	TGTGCCAGCAGTACCTATCAGGGGAGGAACACTGAAGCTTTCTTT	CASSTYQGRNTEAFF
TRBJ2-3	TRBV2	TRBD1	-	TGTGCCAGCAGTGAAGCAGGGGGCAACACAGATACGCAGTATTTT	CASSEAGGNTDTQYF
TRBJ1-6	TRBV19	TRBD1	-	TGTGCCAGTAGTACCGGACAGGGAAGTAATTCACCCCTCCACTTT	CASSTGQGSNSPLHF
TRBJ1-4	TRBV7-9	TRBD1	once	TGTGCCAGCAGCCAACCGGGACAGATATCGGGTTATGAAAAACTGTTTTTT	CASSQPGQISGYEKLFF
TRBJ1-1	TRBV7-3	-	once	TGTGCCAGCAGCTTTTTCAGGATAGGGACTGAAGCTTTCTTT	CASSFFRIGTEAFF
TRBJ2-1	TRBV5-4	TRBD2	-	TGTGCCACCGAGGACAGGGGAGGTACTAGCGGGAGAAGTTCCTACAATGAGCAGTTCTTC	CATEDRGGTSGRSSYNEQFF
TRBJ2-2	TRBV19	TRBD1	-	TGTGCCAGTAGTATAGTAGGGGACAGCAACACCGGGGAGCTGTTTTTT	CASSIVGDSNTGELFF
TRBJ1-5	TRBV4-1	-	-	TGCGCCAGCAGCCAAGTAGAGAGTAGCAATCAGCCCCAGCATTTT	CASSQVESSNQPQHF
TRBJ2-1	TRBV2	-	-	TGTGCCAGCCGGGAGTACAATGAGCAGTTCTTC	CASREYNEQFF
TRBJ2-2	TRBV5-1	TRBD1	-	TGCGCCAGCAGCTTGTTTCCCGGACAGGCTCTAAACACCGGGGAGCTGTTTTTT	CASSLFPGQALNTGELFF
TRBJ1-5	TRBV27	-	-	TGTGCCAGCAGTTCTATCAGTGGCAATCAGCCCCAGCATTTT	CASSSISGNQPQHF
TRBJ1-5	TRBV5-8	-	-	TGTGCCAGCAGCTTGGAGGGAGGCCATAGCAATCAGCCCCAGCATTTT	CASSLEGGHSNQPQHF
TRBJ1-1	TRBV19	-	once	TGTGCCAGTAGCACCCCGACACGTGCGAACACTGAAGCTTTCTTT	CASSTPTRANTEAFF